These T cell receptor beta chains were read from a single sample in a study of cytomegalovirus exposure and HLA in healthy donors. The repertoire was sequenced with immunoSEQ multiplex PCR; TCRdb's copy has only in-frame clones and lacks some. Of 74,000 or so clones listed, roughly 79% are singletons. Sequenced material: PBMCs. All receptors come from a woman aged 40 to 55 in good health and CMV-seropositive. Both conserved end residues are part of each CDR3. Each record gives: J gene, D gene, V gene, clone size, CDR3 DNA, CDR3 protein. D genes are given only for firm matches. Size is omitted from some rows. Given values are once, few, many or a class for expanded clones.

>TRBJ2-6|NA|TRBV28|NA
TGTGCCAGCAGTTTACGGGGCTCTGGGGCCAACGTCCTGACTTTC
CASSLRGSGANVLTF
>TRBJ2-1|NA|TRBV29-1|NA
TGCAGCGTTGAGGGGGACAAGACTAGCATAAACAATGAGCAGTTCTTC
CSVEGDKTSINNEQFF
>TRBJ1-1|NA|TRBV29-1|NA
TGCAGCGTTCAGGGATACTTGAACACTGAAGCTTTCTTT
CSVQGYLNTEAFF
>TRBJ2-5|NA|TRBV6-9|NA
TGTGCCAGCCGAAGGGAGGAGACCCAGTACTTC
CASRREETQYF
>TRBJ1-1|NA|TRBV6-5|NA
TGTGCCAGCAGTCAGACAGGTAGCCTGAACACTGAAGCTTTCTTT
CASSQTGSLNTEAFF
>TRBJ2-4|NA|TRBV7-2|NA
TGTGCCAGCAGCGCTACTCACCTAGCCAAAAACATTCAGTACTTC
CASSATHLAKNIQYF
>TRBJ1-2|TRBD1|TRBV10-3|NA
TGTGCCACCAGGTCAGAGACAGGGGGGAGATACGGCTACACCTTC
CATRSETGGRYGYTF
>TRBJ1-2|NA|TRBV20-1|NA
TGCAGTGCTAGACTAGGCGGCTACACCTTC
CSARLGGYTF
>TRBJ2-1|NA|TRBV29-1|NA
TGCAGCGTAAATTCCGGACAGTACAATGAGCAGTTCTTC
CSVNSGQYNEQFF
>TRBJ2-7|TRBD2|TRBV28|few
TGTGCCAGCAGAGAGACTAGCGGGGGAATATACGAGCAGTACTTC
CASRETSGGIYEQYF
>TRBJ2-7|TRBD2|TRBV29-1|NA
TGCAGCTTCACCCCTAGCGGGAGAGTCAACGAGCAGTACTTC
CSFTPSGRVNEQYF
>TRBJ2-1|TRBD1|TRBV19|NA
TGTGCCAGTAGTATAGATAGCCAGGGACAGCTCTCCAATGAGCAGTTCTTC
CASSIDSQGQLSNEQFF
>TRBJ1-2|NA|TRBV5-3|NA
TGTGCCAGAAGCGGGGGGGATGGGGTGAACTATGGCTACACCTTC
CARSGGDGVNYGYTF